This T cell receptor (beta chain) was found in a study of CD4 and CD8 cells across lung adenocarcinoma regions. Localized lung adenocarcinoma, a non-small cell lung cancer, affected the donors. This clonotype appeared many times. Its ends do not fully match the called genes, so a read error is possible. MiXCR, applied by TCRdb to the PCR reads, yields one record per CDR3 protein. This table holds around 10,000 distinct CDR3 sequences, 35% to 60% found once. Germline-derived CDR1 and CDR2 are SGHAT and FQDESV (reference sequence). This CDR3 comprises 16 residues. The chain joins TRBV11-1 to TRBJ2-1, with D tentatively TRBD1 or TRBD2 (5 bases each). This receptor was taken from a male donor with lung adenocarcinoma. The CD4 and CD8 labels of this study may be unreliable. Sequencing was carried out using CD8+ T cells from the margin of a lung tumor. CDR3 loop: CASSRLGTSSFNEQFF. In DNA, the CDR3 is TGTGCCAGCAGCCGGTTAGGGACGTCTTCCTTCAATGAGCAGTTCTTC.